This T cell receptor (beta chain) comes out of a study of early T cells in non-severe SARS-CoV-2 infection. Overall study: Sequencing targeted bulk RNA from unsorted whole blood, leaving chains unpaired.

Unique molecular identifiers were added to individual cDNA molecules. TCRdb independently ran MiXCR on the 5' RACE reads; one entry per CDR3 protein. The sample holds some 36,000 distinct CDR3 sequences, around 7% seen once. V trimming: 1 base; J trimming: 2 bases; junction bases outside the gene matches: 2. In germline, CDR1 is SGHRS, CDR2 YFSETQ. CDR3 length: 15 residues. Study-wide points: The study's VDJdb matching favored anti-spike CD8 responses and missed private and CD4 specificities.

This clonotype appeared many times. Its specificity is unknown. Sequencing was performed on whole blood, taken at baseline. The rearrangement uses TRBV5-1 and TRBJ2-2, with 7 bases fitting TRBD2. The sequence derives from an adult who was a healthcare worker with PCR-confirmed SARS-CoV-2 infection or an uninfected control (not recorded which). CDR3 loop: CASSLKRGNTGELFF. The CDR3 nucleotides read TGCGCCAGCAGCTTGAAGCGGGGTAACACCGGGGAGCTGTTTTTT.